This T cell receptor beta chain was recorded in a study of blood T cell repertoires in COVID-19. On the study more broadly: From the United States, Italy and Spain came samples of acute and convalescent COVID-19.

The assay was immunoSEQ multiplex PCR, and TCRdb's table has in-frame clones only and misses some. The sample has about 200,000 clones, roughly 85% seen once. The cohort comprised adults aged about 18 to 100 years residing in under 25 US areas. The study recruited exposed participants who had met a COVID-19 case within 2 weeks before entry. The germline CDR1 and CDR2 sequences are MNHEY and SMNVEV (reference sequence). V was pared by 2 bases and J by 4 bases, with 5 bases of the junction left unmatched. The CDR3 sequence is 15 residues long. The TCR comes from a woman aged 45-65 years who had been exposed to COVID-19. The V call is TRBV27, the J call TRBJ1-2, with 9 positions matching TRBD1. The sequenced sample consisted of PBMCs or T cells enriched from blood (not recorded which). This CDR3 reads CASSLTGTGIYGYTF. The CDR3 region has the DNA TGTGCCAGCAGTTTAACCGGGACAGGGATCTATGGCTACACCTTC.